The 31 T cell receptor beta chains below all came from one sample that was sequenced in a study of cytomegalovirus exposure and HLA in healthy donors. Vbeta (60) and Jbeta (13) primers were used in the PCR. Here immunoSEQ multiplex PCR was the method, and the copy in TCRdb shows in-frame clones only, minus some. The sample consists of approximately 52,000 clones, approximately 71% of them appearing once. The sequenced material came from PBMCs. These receptors came from a man between 40 and 49 years old in good health and CMV-seropositive.

This clone was seen more than once but under ten times. The chain has TRBV6-5 and TRBJ1-1; TRBD1 matches 7 bases. Germline V gene data show CDR1 as MNHEY and CDR2 as SVGAGI. CDR3 length: 14 residues. The J segment lost 1 base and the V segment lost 8 bases, leaving 7 bases of the junction unmatched. For the CDR3, the DNA is TGTGCCAGCCGTAAGGGGGCCGAGAACACTGAAGCTTTCTTT. Translating it yields CASRKGAENTEAFF.

The chain employs TRBV10-1 and TRBJ2-1; 11 bases are a match to TRBD2. Germline V gene sequence: CDR1 WNHNN, CDR2 SYGVQD (reference sequence). Trimming took 4 bases from V and 6 from J; bases not matched to a gene: 5. The CDR3 contains 15 residues. The CDR3 loop is CASSVGLAVGNEQFF. CDR3 coding DNA: TGCGCCAGCAGTGTGGGACTAGCGGTCGGCAATGAGCAGTTCTTC.

The chain recombines TRBV10-1 with TRBJ2-2; 7 bases line up with TRBD1. The CDR3 is 15 amino acids. The germline gives CDR1 WNHNN, CDR2 SYGVQD (reference sequence). The V gene end was trimmed by 6 bases and the J gene end by 8 bases; junction bases not matched to a gene: 12. In DNA, the CDR3 is TGCGCCAGCAGCGGCAGACAGGGTGTGCGGGGGGAGCTGTTTTTT. It yields the protein CASSGRQGVRGELFF.

In this sample, this clone turned up a few times. V and J are TRBV5-5 and TRBJ2-7, with D perhaps matching TRBD1 (5 bases). Per the germline V gene, CDR1 is SGHKS and CDR2 is YYEKEE (reference sequence). Trimming left V 0 bases short and J 7 bases short, with 8 bases between. The CDR3 runs to 12 residues. As DNA, the CDR3 is TGTGCCAGCAGCTTGGAGGGGCTGGAGCAGTACTTC. Translated, it gives CASSLEGLEQYF. Full variable domain (missing parts from reference TRBV5-5 and TRBJ2-7): DAGVTQSPTHLIKTRGQQVTLRCSPISGHKSVSWYQQVLGQGPQFIFQYYEKEERGRGNFPDRFSARQFPNYSSELNVNALLLGDSALYLCASSLEGLEQYFGPGTRLTVT.

The chain is built from TRBV5-1 and TRBJ2-2; the match to TRBD2 covers 8 bases. The CDR3 covers 16 residues. V was clipped by 0 bases and J by 5 bases; unmatched bases: 6. CDR1 and CDR2 from the germline V gene are SGHRS and YFSETQ. DNA for the CDR3: TGCGCCAGCAGCTTGGTACAAGCGGGGGTTACCGGGGAGCTGTTTTTT. It encodes CASSLVQAGVTGELFF.

The V and J genes are TRBV30 and TRBJ1-5, with TRBD1 identical over 11 bases. The germline V gene has CDR1 GTSNPN and CDR2 SVGIG (reference sequence). The CDR3 has 15 amino acids. V was clipped by 0 bases and J by 7 bases; unmatched bases: 5. CDR3 protein: CAWSVAGTGGQPQHF. Here the CDR3 DNA reads TGTGCCTGGAGTGTGGCCGGGACAGGGGGACAGCCCCAGCATTTT.

The rearrangement joins TRBV6-5 to TRBJ2-5; 8 bases fit TRBD1. Germline CDR1 is MNHEY and CDR2 is SVGAGI. The CDR3 covers 15 residues. V was clipped by 1 base and J by 1 base; unmatched bases: 2. The CDR3 region is CASSYLTGAQETQYF. CDR3 sequence (DNA): TGTGCCAGCAGTTACTTGACAGGGGCCCAAGAGACCCAGTACTTC.

The chain employs TRBV5-1 and TRBJ2-7, with D perhaps TRBD1 (6 bases). V lost 5 bases and J 9 bases, leaving 24 bases between the germline ends. The CDR3 sequence is 15 residues long. Germline CDR1 SGHRS, CDR2 YFSETQ. For the CDR3, the DNA is TGCGCCAGCAGTTCTGGGGGCGCGGGTCCTCCTGGGCAGTACTTC. Translating it yields CASSSGGAGPPGQYF.

This clone has only a few counts. V and J are TRBV5-6 and TRBJ2-7; weak D call: TRBD2 (5 bases). The CDR3 is made up of 14 amino acids. Per the germline V gene, CDR1 is SGHDT and CDR2 is YYEEEE. V dropped 4 bases and J dropped 7 bases, with 18 bases sitting between them. The CDR3 DNA is TGTGCCAGCAGCCCCGACCCACGCACGGGAGAGCAGTACTTC. Its translation is CASSPDPRTGEQYF.

J is TRBJ2-3 and V is TRBV4-3; 7 nucleotides match TRBD2. Unmatched junction bases numbered 6, after V lost 0 bases and J lost 3 bases. The CDR3 totals 16 residues. Germline V lookup: CDR1 LGHNA, CDR2 YSLEER. The CDR3 nucleotides read TGCGCCAGCAGCCAAGATTCCCTAGCGGATACAGATACGCAGTATTTT. It codes for CASSQDSLADTDTQYF.

This chain links TRBV15 with TRBJ2-7; 11 positions agree with TRBD2. CDR1 is LNHNV and CDR2 is YYDKDF in the germline V gene (reference sequence). V shed 6 bases and J 5 bases; nucleotides not matched to a gene: 9. This CDR3 is built from 15 residues. This CDR3 is CATRKTQLAGDEQYF. In DNA, the CDR3 is TGTGCCACCAGGAAAACTCAACTAGCGGGGGACGAGCAGTACTTC.

The chain carries TRBV18 and TRBJ1-6; D might be TRBD1 (6 bases). Germline V gene sequence: CDR1 KGHSH, CDR2 LQKENI. The CDR3 is 14 amino acids. The V gene lost 3 bases and the J gene lost 10 bases, with 13 bases spanning the gap. Here the CDR3 DNA reads TGTGCCAGCTCACCTTCGACAGGTGGCTCACCCCTCCACTTT. The encoded protein is CASSPSTGGSPLHF.

This chain uses TRBV7-2 with TRBJ1-4; 9 positions agree with TRBD1. CDR3 length: 15 residues. Germline assignment: CDR1 SGHTA and CDR2 FQGNSA. Trimming took 4 bases from V and 8 from J; bases not matched to a gene: 8. CDR3 sequence reads: CASSSPDRGREKLFF. In nucleotides, the CDR3 is TGTGCCAGCAGCTCCCCGGACAGGGGTCGAGAAAAACTGTTTTTT.

The V and J genes are TRBV4-1 and TRBJ2-6, with 9 bases matching TRBD1. The CDR3 spans 17 residues. V gave up 7 bases and J gave up 3 bases; unmatched junction bases: 10. CDR1 and CDR2 (germline): MGHRA, YSYEKL. CDR3 bases: TGCGCCAGCAACCCGGGACAGGGTTCCAGTGGGGCCAACGTCCTGACTTTC. This codes for CASNPGQGSSGANVLTF.

This chain joins TRBV9 and TRBJ1-1, with D tentatively TRBD1 (5 bases). Germline-derived CDR1 and CDR2 are SGDLS and YYNGEE. V was pared by 3 bases and J by 1 base, with 19 bases between. The CDR3 contains 17 residues. CDR3 coding DNA: TGTGCCAGCAGCGCGCTCGGGACTCTTCTCAGGAACACTGAAGCTTTCTTT. This codes for CASSALGTLLRNTEAFF. Full variable domain (remainder filled in from reference TRBV9 and TRBJ1-1): DSGVTQTPKHLITATGQRVTLRCSPRSGDLSVYWYQQSLDQGLQFLIQYYNGEERAKGNILERFSAQQFPDLHSELNLSSLELGDSALYFCASSALGTLLRNTEAFFGQGTRLTVV.

This clone showed up just a few times. This chain links TRBV4-1 with TRBJ2-4; D not resolved. Germline V CDR1 and CDR2: MGHRA, YSYEKL. The CDR3 loop spans 14 amino acids. V lost 0 bases and J lost 1, with 4 bases in between. The CDR3 DNA reads TGCGCCAGCAGCCAAGACAGGGCCAAAAACATTCAGTACTTC. It yields the protein CASSQDRAKNIQYF.

This clone was found once. J is TRBJ1-2 and V is TRBV5-1; maybe TRBD1 (5 bases). The CDR3 length is 14 residues. From germline, CDR1 is SGHRS and CDR2 YFSETQ. V lost 1 base to trimming and J lost 9 bases, with 16 bases between them. DNA of the CDR3: TGCGCCAGCAGCTTGAGGGACTCGAGGAGCAGCTACACCTTC. It yields the protein CASSLRDSRSSYTF.

This clone was picked up one time. The V call is TRBV2, the J call TRBJ1-1; TRBD1 matches at 7 bases. Germline V gene data show CDR1 as SNHLY and CDR2 as FYNNEI. With V trimmed by 7 bases and J by 0 bases, 5 bases remained unmatched. The CDR3 length is 14 residues. The CDR3 sequence is CASTPTGMNTEAFF. Here the CDR3 DNA reads TGTGCCAGCACCCCGACAGGGATGAACACTGAAGCTTTCTTT.

J is TRBJ2-3 and V is TRBV6-1, with a possible D match to TRBD2 (6 bases). Germline loops: CDR1 MNHNS, CDR2 SASEGT. The CDR3 loop spans 15 amino acids. Trimming shortened V by 2 bases and J by 4 bases, and 13 bases separated the two germline ends. DNA for the CDR3: TGTGCCAGCAGTGAATCGACTAGGCGCCCAGATACGCAGTATTTT. The encoded protein is CASSESTRRPDTQYF.

V and J are TRBV27 and TRBJ2-7, with 8 nucleotides matching TRBD1. Germline V gene sequence: CDR1 MNHEY, CDR2 SMNVEV (reference sequence). The V and J ends lost 2 bases and 3 bases, in that order; junction bases with no gene match: 3. This CDR3 spans 14 amino acids. In DNA form, the CDR3 reads TGTGCCAGCAGTTTACAGGGGGCTAGCTACGAGCAGTACTTC. Translating it yields CASSLQGASYEQYF.

This chain connects TRBV9 to TRBJ1-1, with TRBD1 as a possible D gene (6 bases). Between the trimmed V and J ends, which lost 3 bases and 0 bases, there was a span of 12 bases. Germline CDR1 SGDLS, CDR2 YYNGEE. The CDR3 extends over 15 amino acids. The CDR3 sequence is CASSAQGVMNTEAFF. In DNA form, the CDR3 reads TGTGCCAGCAGCGCACAGGGCGTTATGAACACTGAAGCTTTCTTT.

The chain couples TRBV7-6 to TRBJ2-3; 11 bases map to TRBD2. Germline-derived CDR1 and CDR2 are SGHVS and FNYEAQ. With V trimmed by 5 bases and J by 2 bases, 3 bases remained unmatched. CDR3 length equals 15 residues. CDR3 region: CASSPSGGFTDTQYF. For the CDR3, the DNA is TGTGCCAGCAGCCCTAGCGGGGGGTTCACAGATACGCAGTATTTT.

This clone was observed once. The chain combines TRBV7-2 with TRBJ2-1, with 7 bases lining up with TRBD1. The trim removed 4 bases at V and 6 bases at J, leaving 12 bases unmatched. This CDR3 has 16 residues. Germline CDR1 SGHTA, CDR2 FQGNSA. The CDR3 sequence is CASSSQTGTASNEQFF. In DNA form, the CDR3 reads TGTGCCAGCAGCTCCCAAACCGGGACAGCAAGCAATGAGCAGTTCTTC.

The chain combines TRBV7-2 with TRBJ2-5; the D gene is possibly TRBD2 (5 bases). CDR3 length equals 14 residues. The germline gives CDR1 SGHTA, CDR2 FQGNSA. Trimming removed 3 bases at V and 5 bases at J, with 13 bases between. The CDR3 DNA sequence: TGTGCCAGCAGCTTCGCGGCTAGCATGGAGACCCAGTACTTC. This translates into CASSFAASMETQYF.

There are a few counts of this clone. This rearrangement joins TRBV4-1 to TRBJ2-5; 14 positions agree with TRBD2. The CDR3 covers 17 residues. CDR1 and CDR2 from the germline V gene are MGHRA and YSYEKL. Unmatched junction bases numbered 7, after V lost 0 bases and J lost 7 bases. CDR3 sequence (DNA): TGCGCCAGCAGCCAAGATTCGGGACTAGCGGGGGTTGGGACCCAGTACTTC. Translated: CASSQDSGLAGVGTQYF.

The genes are TRBV5-8 and TRBJ1-1; no definite D call. This CDR3 has 15 residues. Germline V CDR1 and CDR2: SGHTS, YDEGEE. The V and J ends lost 5 bases and 0 bases respectively, with 14 bases between them. CDR3 in amino acids: CASRTLRVMNTEAFF. CDR3 DNA: TGTGCCAGCAGGACTCTCCGGGTAATGAACACTGAAGCTTTCTTT. The whole variable domain, filled in from reference TRBV5-8 and TRBJ1-1, reads EAGVTQSPTHLIKTRGQQATLRCSPISGHTSVYWYQQALGLGLQFLLWYDEGEERNRGNFPPRFSGRQFPNYSSELNVNALELEDSALYLCASRTLRVMNTEAFFGQGTRLTVV.

This clone came up a few times. This sequence joins TRBV6-5 and TRBJ1-5; 7 bases match TRBD1. The CDR3 length is 14 residues. V shed 6 bases and J 3 bases; nucleotides not matched to a gene: 5. CDR1 is MNHEY, CDR2 SVGAGI, per germline. The CDR3 coding sequence is TGTGCCAGCAGATCAGGGGGTTTCAATCAGCCCCAGCATTTT. Translated: CASRSGGFNQPQHF.

V is TRBV2 and J is TRBJ2-2; the match to TRBD1 covers 7 bases. Germline trimming cut 5 bases from V and 1 base from J; bases unmatched to any gene: 1. Per the germline V gene, CDR1 is SNHLY and CDR2 is FYNNEI. The CDR3 sequence is 14 residues long. This CDR3 reads CASSRTGNTGELFF. The DNA of the CDR3 is TGTGCCAGCAGTCGGACAGGGAACACCGGGGAGCTGTTTTTT.

This chain connects TRBV4-3 to TRBJ1-2; weak D call: TRBD1 (6 bases). Trimming left V 2 bases short and J 5 bases short, with 18 bases between. This CDR3 spans 16 amino acids. Germline loops: CDR1 LGHNA, CDR2 YSLEER. CDR3 DNA sequence: TGCGCCAGCAGCCAATATTTGGGAGGGGGGAGTTATGGCTACACCTTC. This codes for CASSQYLGGGSYGYTF.

The table lists this clone with a few counts. The J gene is TRBJ2-1, the V gene TRBV27, with TRBD1 as a possible D gene (5 bases). This CDR3 spans 15 amino acids. Trimming removed 4 bases from V and 2 bases from J, with 12 bases in between. In germline, CDR1 is MNHEY, CDR2 SMNVEV (reference sequence). In DNA, the CDR3 is TGTGCCAGCAGTTCCAGGACACTAACCTACAATGAGCAGTTCTTC. The encoded protein is CASSSRTLTYNEQFF.

This rearrangement joins TRBV7-2 to TRBJ1-1; 7 nucleotides match TRBD1. CDR3 length: 12 amino acids. V lost 1 base and J lost 13; bases outside the gene matches: 6. In germline, CDR1 is SGHTA, CDR2 FQGNSA. In DNA, the CDR3 is TGTGCCAGCAGCTTAGAAGACAGGGCGGTTTTCTTT. Protein: CASSLEDRAVFF.